The sequence of this T cell receptor beta chain was determined in a study of PD-1 blockade in classical Hodgkin lymphoma. General study points: Excluded were patients who started nivolumab under 1 year after ASCT, a group that had lower diversity. Healthy donors reportedly exceeded newly diagnosed patients in baseline TCR diversity. Complete responders entered with baseline diversity on par with newly diagnosed patients, the results showed. TCR diversity in CD4+, not CD8+, cells rose significantly by C4D1.

The CDR3 sequence is 14 residues long. Germline lookup yields CDR1 SEHNR and CDR2 FQNEAQ (reference sequence). The V end lost 5 bases, the J end lost 3 bases, and 14 bases lay between the germline ends. The table came from immunoSEQ multiplex PCR; TCRdb's copy has only in-frame clones and leaves some out. In the table there are over 10,000 clones, about 93% of which are singletons. As regards this clone: Its antigen remains unidentified.

There was relapse after autologous stem cell transplantation in every patient, and there was variation in brentuximab vedotin exposure. The specimen comprised peripheral blood mononuclear cells (PBMCs), sampled at baseline. This sequence was found in a human donor with classical Hodgkin lymphoma. The chain is built from TRBV7-9 and TRBJ2-7; D may be TRBD2 (6 bases). The CDR3 DNA follows: TGTGCCAGCAGCCTTGTGGGGGGAGTCTACGAGCAGTACTTC. Translated: CASSLVGGVYEQYF.